This TCR beta chain was identified in a study of identical twins. In this sample, this clonotype turned up once. MiXCR, applied by TCRdb to the 5' RACE reads, yields one record per CDR3 protein. The table lists about 900,000 distinct CDR3 sequences, 9% to 15% of them singletons. Per the germline V gene, CDR1 is LNHDA and CDR2 is SQIVND (reference sequence). The CDR3 has 14 amino acids. V lost 7 bases, J lost 4 bases, and 14 bases lay in between. These sequences were also reported in another study, on yellow fever vaccine responses in identical twins.

This TCR derives from a woman aged 18-29 years in good health. Sequencing was performed on PBMCs. This chain joins TRBV19 and TRBJ1-5; D gene ambiguous. DNA for the CDR3: TGTGCCAGTAACATGGGCCCTATTAATCAGCCCCAGCATTTT. Amino acid sequence: CASNMGPINQPQHF.